The T cell receptor (beta chain) described here comes from a study of blood T cells in healthy people across ages. Study observations and caveats: Leaving the PBMCs unsorted stopped any conclusive comparison of naive versus antigen-experienced cells.

Then a second PCR, running about 6 to 11 cycles, was carried out with a sample-barcoded 5' primer and a J-beta primer mix. TCRdb re-derived calls from the 5' RACE reads in MiXCR, one entry per CDR3 protein. The data contain over a million distinct CDR3 sequences, about 45% of them seen just once; the ten biggest clones take up approximately 4.1%. With respect to this clonotype: Its antigen is not known.

Total RNA amounts of at least 5.5 micrograms were extracted per sample. Trimming left V 0 bases short and J 2 bases short, with 14 bases between. CDR1 and CDR2 from the germline V gene are MDHEN and SYDVKM. The CDR3 loop spans 17 amino acids. The material sequenced was blood. The receptor comes from a woman under 30 in good health. The chain has TRBV28 and TRBJ2-4; D gene uncertain. The CDR3 is CASSLWRVTLTKNIQYF. The CDR3, as DNA: TGTGCCAGCAGTTTATGGAGAGTCACTCTAACCAAAAACATTCAGTACTTC. Variable domain in full (rest from reference TRBV28 and TRBJ2-4): DVKVTQSSRYLVKRTGEKVFLECVQDMDHENMFWYRQDPGLGLRLIYFSYDVKMKEKGDIPEGYSVSREKKERFSLILESASTNQTSMYLCASSLWRVTLTKNIQYFGAGTRLSVL.